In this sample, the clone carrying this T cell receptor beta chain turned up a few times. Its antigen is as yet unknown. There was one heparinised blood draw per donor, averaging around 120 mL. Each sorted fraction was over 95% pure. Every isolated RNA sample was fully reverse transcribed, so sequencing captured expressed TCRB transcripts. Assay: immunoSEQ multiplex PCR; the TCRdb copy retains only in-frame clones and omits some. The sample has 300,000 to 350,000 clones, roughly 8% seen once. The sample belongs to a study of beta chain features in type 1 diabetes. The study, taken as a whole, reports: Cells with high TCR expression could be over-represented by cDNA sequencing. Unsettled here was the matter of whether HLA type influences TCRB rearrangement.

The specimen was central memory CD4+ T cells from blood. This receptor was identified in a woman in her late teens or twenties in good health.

The CDR3 bases are TGTGCCATCAGTGATCTACCTACCTACGAGCAGTACTTC. Its protein product is CAISDLPTYEQYF. The chain carries TRBV10-3 and TRBJ2-7, with no clear D. The CDR3 runs 13 residues. Deletions cut 3 bases from V and 2 bases from J, with 8 bases between. Germline V CDR1 and CDR2: ENHRY, SYGVKD.